This record covers a single T cell receptor (beta chain). TCRdb re-derived calls from the reads in MiXCR, one entry per CDR3 protein. The sample carries hundreds of thousands of distinct CDR3 sequences, about a third recorded once. The data originate from a study of T cell repertoires in cytomegalovirus infection. Overall study: CMV infection and matching HLA type were both indicated by public TCR beta signatures.

Losses at the gene ends were 4 bases for V and 5 bases for J; bases not matched to a gene: 17. Looked up from germline, CDR1 is LGHNA and CDR2 is YNFKEQ. The CDR3 contains 18 residues. The TCR sequence derives from a human donor in good health (CMV status not recorded). Some clones in this sample may be carry-over from other donors' samples. Sequenced: PBMCs. V gene TRBV4-2 combines with J gene TRBJ2-1; the match to TRBD2 covers 7 bases. CDR3 in amino acids: CASSPRTRIIPGDNEQFF. The CDR3 DNA is TGTGCCAGCAGCCCTAGGACTAGGATAATTCCGGGGGACAATGAGCAGTTCTTC.